Listed here is a single T cell receptor beta chain. Its target is not known. No conserved phenylalanine or tryptophan ends this CDR3, so it is likely a read error. The limits of the CDR3 on the DNA are not certain, so only TCRdb's listed CDR3 is given. The data belong to a study of breast tumors, draining lymph nodes, adjacent tissues. Overall study findings and caveats: Tumor repertoires ranked between lymph nodes and nontumor tissue in diversity, with V and J gene preferences.

The lymph nodes were axillary draining lymph nodes from breast cancer patients. TCRdb re-derived calls from the multiplex PCR reads in MiXCR, one entry per CDR3 protein. Of about 230,000 distinct CDR3 sequences listed, 32% are singletons. The sample comprised axillary lymph node tissue. The receptor was derived from a female donor with breast cancer. Some clones in this sample may be carry-over from other donors' samples.

The CDR3 loop reads CASSGGGLAG. The rearrangement links TRBV9 to TRBJ1-4. The CDR3 is 10 amino acids long, termini counted. Germline CDR1 and CDR2: SGDLS and YYNGEE.